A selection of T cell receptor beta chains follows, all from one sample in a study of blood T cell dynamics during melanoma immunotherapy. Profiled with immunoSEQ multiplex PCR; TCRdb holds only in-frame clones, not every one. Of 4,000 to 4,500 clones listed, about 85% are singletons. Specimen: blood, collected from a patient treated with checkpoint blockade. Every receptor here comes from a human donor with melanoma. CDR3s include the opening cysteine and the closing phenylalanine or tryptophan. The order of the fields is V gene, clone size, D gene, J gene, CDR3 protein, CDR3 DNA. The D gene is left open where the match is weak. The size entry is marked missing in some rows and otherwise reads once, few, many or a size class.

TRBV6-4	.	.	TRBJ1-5	CASSPDSNQPQHF	TGTGCCAGCAGCCCCGACAGCAATCAGCCCCAGCATTTT
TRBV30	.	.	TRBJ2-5	CAWSVRGETQYF	TGTGCCTGGAGTGTACGAGGAGAGACCCAGTACTTC
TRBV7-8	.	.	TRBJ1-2	CASSPGRGNSNYGYTF	TGTGCCAGCAGCCCCGGTCGGGGTAACTCTAACTATGGCTACACCTTC
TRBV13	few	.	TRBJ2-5	CASSLGTSWGGETQYF	TGTGCCAGCAGCTTAGGGACATCCTGGGGAGGAGAGACCCAGTACTTC
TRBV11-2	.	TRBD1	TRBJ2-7	CASSLGDRVYEQYF	TGTGCCAGCAGCTTAGGGGACAGGGTCTACGAGCAGTACTTC
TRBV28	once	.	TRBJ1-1	CASSPYREKATEAFF	TGTGCCAGCAGTCCCTACCGCGAGAAAGCGACTGAAGCTTTCTTT
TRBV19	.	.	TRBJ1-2	CASSIGRVYGYTF	TGTGCCAGTAGTATCGGACGGGTCTATGGCTACACCTTC
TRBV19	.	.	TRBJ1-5	CASSITTPSRQVGQPQHF	TGTGCCAGTAGTATTACCACCCCGAGTAGACAGGTCGGTCAGCCCCAGCATTTT
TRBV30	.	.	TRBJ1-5	CAWSRPSNQPQHF	TGTGCCTGGAGTCGGCCGAGCAATCAGCCCCAGCATTTT
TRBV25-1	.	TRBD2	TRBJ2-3	CASSEAPVVAGGTDTQYF	TGTGCCAGCAGTGAGGCCCCAGTGGTAGCGGGGGGGACAGATACGCAGTATTTT
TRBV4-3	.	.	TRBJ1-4	CASSPQARSTNEKLFF	TGCGCCAGCAGCCCGCAGGCACGGTCAACTAATGAAAAACTGTTTTTT
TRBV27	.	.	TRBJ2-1	CASKTGNEQFF	TGTGCCAGCAAAACTGGAAATGAGCAGTTCTTC
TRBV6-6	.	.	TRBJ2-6	CASSSLSGANVLTF	TGTGCCAGCAGTTCCTTATCTGGGGCCAACGTCCTGACTTTC
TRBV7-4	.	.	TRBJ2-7	CASSLEARDYEQYF	TGTGCCAGCAGCTTAGAGGCCAGGGACTACGAGCAGTACTTC
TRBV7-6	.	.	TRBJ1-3	CASSLAGSGNTIYF	TGTGCCAGCAGCTTAGCAGGCTCTGGAAACACCATATATTTT
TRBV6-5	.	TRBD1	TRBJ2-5	CASSSTLGQSWEQYF	TGTGCCAGCAGTTCGACCCTGGGACAGTCTTGGGAGCAGTACTTC